The 25 T cell receptor beta chains below come from one sample, sequenced in a study of molecular identifiers for immune sequencing clone quantification. TCRdb reanalysed the PCR reads using MiXCR and keeps one entry per CDR3 protein. The sample lists more than 85,000 distinct CDR3 sequences; 35% to 40% were seen once. Sequencing was performed on naive CD8+ T cells from blood, with Jurkat cell RNA spiked in. Subset: FACS-sorted CD8+CD4-CCR7+CD45RA+ naive T cells. The receptors stem from a human donor in good health. Some libraries in this study had Jurkat cell RNA spiked in.

This clonotype appeared many times. The genes are TRBV29-1 and TRBJ2-3, with a tentative D call TRBD2 (5 bases). Germline loops: CDR1 SQVTM, CDR2 ANQGSEA. The CDR3 has 15 residues. V was clipped by 2 bases and J by 2 bases, with 14 bases between them. CDR3 region: CSVEPGFGVTDTQYF. The CDR3 DNA sequence: TGCAGCGTTGAACCTGGCTTCGGGGTCACAGATACGCAGTATTTT.

A note on this clonotype: At one end, the junction sequence differs from germline, possibly due to a read error. The V call is TRBV24-1, the J call TRBJ2-2, with TRBD2 as a possible D gene (5 bases). Per germline, CDR1 KGHDR and CDR2 SFDVKD. This CDR3 has 15 amino acids. The CDR3: CATSELGQPHGELIF. The CDR3 coding sequence is TGTGCCACCAGTGAATTAGGGCAGCCTCACGGGGAGCTGATTTTT.

Concerning this clonotype: With a much larger clone just one base away, this may be a read error. The chain uses TRBV9 and TRBJ2-3; D is uncertain. Trimming pared 4 bases from V and 1 base from J, leaving 10 bases between. This CDR3 is 14 amino acids long. The germline V gene has CDR1 SGDLS and CDR2 YYNGEE. Written as DNA, the CDR3 is TGTGCCAGCAGCAGCCCACGAGGCACAGATACGCAGTATTTT. Its protein product is CASSSPRGTDTQYF.

This clonotype was counted between two and nine times. J is TRBJ2-4 and V is TRBV19; 8 bases are a match to TRBD2. CDR3 size: 14 residues. V dropped 1 base and J dropped 15; count of bases not matched to a gene: 11. Germline V gene sequence: CDR1 LNHDA, CDR2 SQIVND (reference sequence). For the CDR3, the DNA is TGTGCCAGTAGTATAGGCGGGAGGCGCCCTCCTTGGTACTTC. Its translation is CASSIGGRRPPWYF.

As to this clonotype: It may be a read error: a sequence one base away is much more abundant. This chain uses TRBV27 with TRBJ2-3, with D unresolved. Germline V lookup: CDR1 MNHEY, CDR2 SMNVEV (reference sequence). V lost 5 bases and J 6 bases, leaving 6 bases between the germline ends. This CDR3 comprises 11 residues. This chain's CDR3 is CASSHGDTQYF. The CDR3 DNA is TGTGCCAGCAGTCACGGGGATACGCAGTATTTT.

Details on this clonotype: This may be a read error, as it is one base from a much larger clone. CDR3 in DNA: TGTGCCAGCAGTCTCCCAGGAGAGGACACAGATACGCTGTATTTT. Its protein product is CASSLPGEDTDTLYF. This sequence joins TRBV28 and TRBJ2-3; the D gene is possibly TRBD1 (5 bases). Per germline, CDR1 MDHEN and CDR2 SYDVKM. The CDR3 is 15 residues long.

This chain uses TRBV7-6 with TRBJ2-7; 8 bases line up with TRBD1. The length of the CDR3 is 14 residues. CDR1 and CDR2 (germline): SGHVS, FNYEAQ. The V segment lost 5 bases and the J segment 3 bases; nucleotides outside the gene matches: 6. CDR3 amino acids: CASSPTGDYYEQYF. Here the CDR3 DNA reads TGTGCCAGCAGCCCGACAGGGGATTACTACGAGCAGTACTTC.

In this sample, this clonotype turned up many times. The rearrangement links TRBV7-8 to TRBJ2-3; D not certain. With 2 bases removed from V and 5 bases from J, the gap between germline ends came to 5 bases. This CDR3 comprises 12 residues. From germline, CDR1 is SGHVS and CDR2 FQNEAQ. Here the CDR3 reads CASSLNKDTQYF. The CDR3 coding sequence is TGTGCCAGCAGCTTAAACAAAGATACGCAGTATTTT. The whole variable domain, remainder taken from reference TRBV7-8 and TRBJ2-3, is GAGVSQSPRYKVAKRGQDVALRCDPISGHVSLFWYQQALGQGPEFLTYFQNEAQLDKSGLPSDRFFAERPEGSVSTLKIQRTQQEDSAVYLCASSLNKDTQYFGPGTRLTVL.

This clonotype came up a few times. The CDR3 DNA reads as TGTGCCAGCAGTGAAAAGAGGACATTCGTCGAAAAACTGTTTTTT. Its translation: CASSEKRTFVEKLFF. The chain combines TRBV28 with TRBJ1-4, with D maybe TRBD1 (5 bases). This CDR3 has 15 residues. The germline V and J ends were trimmed by 5 bases and 8 bases, with 18 bases remaining between them. Germline-derived CDR1 and CDR2 are MDHEN and SYDVKM.

The chain recombines TRBV19 with TRBJ2-3; TRBD2 aligns across 11 bases. The trim removed 4 bases at V and 4 bases at J, leaving 7 bases unmatched. The CDR3 is 16 amino acids. Germline values: CDR1 LNHDA, CDR2 SQIVND (reference sequence). The CDR3 region is CASSTPLAGGADTQYF. CDR3 bases: TGTGCCAGTAGTACCCCCCTAGCGGGAGGCGCAGATACGCAGTATTTT.

The count of this clonotype is one. This rearrangement joins TRBV11-3 to TRBJ2-2, with no clear D. The CDR3 totals 13 residues. V lost 5 bases and J lost 9, with 13 bases in between. CDR1 is SGHNT, CDR2 YENEEA, per germline. The CDR3 DNA sequence: TGTGCCAGCAGCATAGCAGGTGTTTGGGAGCTGTTTTTT. Its protein is CASSIAGVWELFF.

The chain links TRBV11-2 to TRBJ2-7; D unresolved. The germline V gene encodes CDR1 SGHAT and CDR2 FQNNGV. The CDR3 has 13 amino acids. The V end lost 5 bases, the J end lost 8 bases, and 16 bases lay between the germline ends. Here the CDR3 DNA reads TGTGCCAGCAGCCCCCCGGGCTTGTTACAGCAGTACTTC. Translation gives CASSPPGLLQQYF.

With regard to this clonotype: One junction end disagrees with the germline gene, perhaps due to a read error. The V and J genes are TRBV27 and TRBJ1-5; D unclear. This CDR3 has 14 residues. Germline assignment: CDR1 MNHEY and CDR2 SMNVEV (reference sequence). Here the CDR3 reads CASSPHHSNQPPHF. DNA for the CDR3: TGTGCCAGCTCCCCCCATCATAGCAATCAGCCCCCGCATTTT.

Note on this clonotype: A much larger clone differs by one base, so this may be a read error. The chain has TRBV11-2 and TRBJ2-1; TRBD2 is a possible D gene (6 bases). V lost 8 bases and J 8 bases, leaving 16 bases between the germline ends. The CDR3 length is 13 residues. The germline V gene has CDR1 SGHAT and CDR2 FQNNGV. This CDR3 is CASLLSGCDEQFF. CDR3 in DNA: TGTGCCAGCCTCCTAAGCGGGTGCGATGAGCAGTTCTTC.

The rearrangement links TRBV6-2 or TRBV6-3 to TRBJ2-4, with a weak D call TRBD1 (6 bases). The germline V gene encodes CDR1 MNHEY and CDR2 SVGEGT. V was shortened by 7 bases and J by 8 bases, with 12 bases between the two germline ends. The CDR3 loop spans 12 amino acids. CDR3 nucleotide sequence: TGTGCCAGCAAGACAGGAGTGGACATTCAGTACTTC. The encoded protein is CASKTGVDIQYF.

This chain joins TRBV24-1 and TRBJ1-6; weak D call: TRBD1 (6 bases). There are 18 residues in the CDR3. From germline, CDR1 is KGHDR and CDR2 SFDVKD. Trimming shortened V by 9 bases and J by 0 bases, and 20 bases separated the two germline ends. The CDR3 region is CATVWSTGPSSYNSPLHF. In DNA form, the CDR3 reads TGTGCCACCGTCTGGTCTACAGGGCCGAGCTCCTATAATTCACCCCTCCACTTT.

A remark on this clonotype: Being one base from a much bigger clone, this may be a read error. This chain connects TRBV6-5 to TRBJ2-5, with TRBD2 as a possible D gene (5 bases). The CDR3 runs 14 residues. Per the germline V gene, CDR1 is MNHEY and CDR2 is SVGAGI. CDR3 in DNA: TGTGCCAGCGGTTACATGGGAGTAGGAGAGACCCAGTACTTC. Amino acids: CASGYMGVGETQYF.

Notes on this clonotype: At one of its ends the junction is not consistent with the germline gene, which may arise from a read error. The J gene is TRBJ1-4, the V gene TRBV12-3 or TRBV12-4, with D unclear. CDR3 length: 16 residues. The CDR3 DNA is TGTGCCACCACAATGAAAAGCGGTGCAACTAGTGAAAAACTGTTTTTT. Amino acid sequence: CATTMKSGATSEKLFF.

This chain uses TRBV6-2 or TRBV6-3 with TRBJ2-7; tentative D call: TRBD1 (5 bases). Germline V gene data show CDR1 as MNHEY and CDR2 as SVGEGT. V was cut by 6 bases and J by 2 bases, with 14 bases left in between. There are 14 residues in the CDR3. The CDR3 sequence: CASSYLRGTYEQYF. As DNA, the CDR3 is TGTGCCAGCAGCTACCTTAGGGGAACCTACGAGCAGTACTTC.

This clonotype showed up many times. The V and J genes are TRBV7-9 and TRBJ2-3; D gene unclear. Germline CDR1 reads SEHNR; CDR2 reads FQNEAQ (reference sequence). Trimming removed 0 bases from V and 1 base from J, with 5 bases in between. This CDR3 has 14 amino acids. The CDR3 DNA is TGTGCCAGCAGCTTAGCGGACGGCACAGATACGCAGTATTTT. It translates to CASSLADGTDTQYF.

To note about this clonotype: A read error may produce the germline difference seen at one junction end. The CDR3 DNA reads as TGTGCCAGCAGCTTAGACCCAGGGCAGTTATTC. As protein: CASSLDPGQLF. The chain carries TRBV7-9 and TRBJ2-1; a possible D gene is TRBD1 (5 bases). Germline assignment: CDR1 SEHNR and CDR2 FQNEAQ (reference sequence). CDR3 size: 11 residues.

This clonotype has at least ten counts. V is TRBV14 and J is TRBJ2-7, with D tentatively TRBD1 (6 bases). Germline lookup yields CDR1 SGHDN and CDR2 FVKESK. Trimming took 7 bases from V and 2 from J, leaving 21 bases between them. The CDR3 is 16 amino acids. The CDR3 sequence is CASTTLLRDTTYEQYF. DNA for the CDR3: TGTGCCAGCACAACCCTTCTCCGGGACACCACCTACGAGCAGTACTTC.

This clonotype occurred many times. This rearrangement joins TRBV20-1 to TRBJ1-5, with a weak D call TRBD1 (5 bases). Germline V CDR1 and CDR2: DFQATT, SNEGSKA (reference sequence). The V and J ends lost 1 base and 8 bases respectively, with 9 bases between them. The CDR3 spans 12 residues. Here the CDR3 reads CSARGPREPQHF. CDR3 coding DNA: TGCAGTGCTAGAGGCCCCAGGGAGCCCCAGCATTTT.

In regard to this clonotype: A read error is possible here, since a much larger clone lies one base away. The chain combines TRBV11-2 with TRBJ2-4, with D unresolved. This CDR3 comprises 12 residues. Germline V CDR1 and CDR2: SGHAT, FQNNGV. Trimming took off 7 bases at V and 4 bases at J, with 8 bases between the two ends. CDR3 in DNA: TGTGCCAGCAACTTTGGAAAAAACATTCAGTACTTC. This sequence encodes CASNFGKNIQYF.

At least ten counts were recorded for this clonotype. V gene TRBV6-6 combines with J gene TRBJ2-5, with 7 bases aligning to TRBD2. CDR1 is MNHNY and CDR2 is SVGAGI in the germline V gene (reference sequence). This CDR3 has 16 amino acids. V lost 2 bases and J lost 0; bases outside the gene matches: 6. As DNA, the CDR3 is TGTGCCAGCAGTTACCTGGGCGGGAGTAACCAAGAGACCCAGTACTTC. Protein: CASSYLGGSNQETQYF.